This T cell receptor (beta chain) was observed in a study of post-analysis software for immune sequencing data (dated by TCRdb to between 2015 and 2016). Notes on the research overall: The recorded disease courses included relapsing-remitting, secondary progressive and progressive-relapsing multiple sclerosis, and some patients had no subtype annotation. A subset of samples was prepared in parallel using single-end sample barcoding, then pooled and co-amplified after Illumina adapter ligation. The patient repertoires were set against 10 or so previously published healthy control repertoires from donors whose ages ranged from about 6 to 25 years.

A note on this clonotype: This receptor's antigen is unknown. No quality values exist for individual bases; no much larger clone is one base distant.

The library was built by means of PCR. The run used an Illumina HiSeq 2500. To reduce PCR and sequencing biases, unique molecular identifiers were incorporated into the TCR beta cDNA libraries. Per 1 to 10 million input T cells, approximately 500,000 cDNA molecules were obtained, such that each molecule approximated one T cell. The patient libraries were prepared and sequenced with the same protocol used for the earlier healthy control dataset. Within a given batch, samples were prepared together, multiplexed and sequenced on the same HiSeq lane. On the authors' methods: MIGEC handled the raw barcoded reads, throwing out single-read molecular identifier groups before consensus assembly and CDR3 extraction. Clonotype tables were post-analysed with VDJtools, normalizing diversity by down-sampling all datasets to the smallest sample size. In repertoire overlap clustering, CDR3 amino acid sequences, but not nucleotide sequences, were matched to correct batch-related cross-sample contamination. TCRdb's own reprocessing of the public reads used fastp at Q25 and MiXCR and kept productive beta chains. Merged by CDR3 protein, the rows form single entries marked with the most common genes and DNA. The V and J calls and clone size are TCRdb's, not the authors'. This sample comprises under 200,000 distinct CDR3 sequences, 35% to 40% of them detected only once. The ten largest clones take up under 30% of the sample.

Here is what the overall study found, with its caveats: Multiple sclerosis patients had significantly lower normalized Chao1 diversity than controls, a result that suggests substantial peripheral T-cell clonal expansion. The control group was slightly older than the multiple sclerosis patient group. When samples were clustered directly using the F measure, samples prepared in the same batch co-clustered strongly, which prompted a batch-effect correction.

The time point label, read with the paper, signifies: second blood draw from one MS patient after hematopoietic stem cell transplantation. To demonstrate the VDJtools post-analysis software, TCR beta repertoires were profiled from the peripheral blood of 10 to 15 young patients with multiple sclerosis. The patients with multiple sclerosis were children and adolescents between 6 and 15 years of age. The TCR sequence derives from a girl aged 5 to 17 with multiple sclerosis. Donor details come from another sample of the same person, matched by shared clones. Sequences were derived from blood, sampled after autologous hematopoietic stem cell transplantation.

The sequence in DNA is TGCGCCAGCAGCCCCGGGACCGGGACAGGGGGGCGGGCCAAAAACATTCAGTACTTC. It codes for CASSPGTGTGGRAKNIQYF. The chain employs TRBV5-1 and TRBJ2-4; TRBD1 matches 11 bases in the middle. Counted from cysteine to phenylalanine, this CDR3 has 19 amino acids. This entry keeps only the CDR3 DNA: 57 bases, framed from base 1. Here V drops 4 bases and J drops 1 base, and the junction holds 13 bases not matched to any gene. The CDR1 and CDR2 encoded by the germline V gene are SGHRS and YFSETQ.